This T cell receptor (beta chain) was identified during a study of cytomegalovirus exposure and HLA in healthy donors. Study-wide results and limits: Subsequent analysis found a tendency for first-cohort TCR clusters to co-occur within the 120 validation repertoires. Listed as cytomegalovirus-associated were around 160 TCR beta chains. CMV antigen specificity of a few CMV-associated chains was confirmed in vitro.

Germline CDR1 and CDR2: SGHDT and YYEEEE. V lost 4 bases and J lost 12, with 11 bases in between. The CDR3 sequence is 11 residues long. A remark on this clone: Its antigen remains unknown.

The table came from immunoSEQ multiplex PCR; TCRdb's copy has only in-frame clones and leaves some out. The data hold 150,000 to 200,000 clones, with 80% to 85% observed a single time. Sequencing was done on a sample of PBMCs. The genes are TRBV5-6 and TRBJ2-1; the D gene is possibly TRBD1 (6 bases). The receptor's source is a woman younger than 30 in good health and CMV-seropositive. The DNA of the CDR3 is TGTGCCAGCAGCCGCAGGGGCGGGCAGTTCTTC. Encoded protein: CASSRRGGQFF.